The text below deals with one TCR beta chain. This specimen belongs to a study of PD-L1 blockade in urothelial cancer. Study at large: Twenty-five of 29 patients were men who had bladder-origin urothelial cancer. From 0 to 3 prior chemotherapy regimens had been given to the patients.

TCRdb's copy holds only in-frame clones and misses some; the assay was immunoSEQ multiplex PCR. The data hold around 100,000 clones, with about nine tenths observed a single time. The time point denotes: pretreatment peripheral blood. Trimming pared 7 bases from V and 2 bases from J, leaving 18 bases between. The CDR3 sequence is 16 residues long. Per germline, CDR1 SGHTA and CDR2 FQGNSA. The sequence came from a man between 60 and 70 years old with urothelial cancer. The sequencing here drew on PBMCs, taken around atezolizumab (anti-PD-L1) treatment. The V call is TRBV7-2, the J call TRBJ2-1; D is uncertain. Here the CDR3 DNA reads TGTGCCAGCACTTCTTCCCGTCTGAGAACCTACAATGAGCAGTTCTTC. It encodes CASTSSRLRTYNEQFF.